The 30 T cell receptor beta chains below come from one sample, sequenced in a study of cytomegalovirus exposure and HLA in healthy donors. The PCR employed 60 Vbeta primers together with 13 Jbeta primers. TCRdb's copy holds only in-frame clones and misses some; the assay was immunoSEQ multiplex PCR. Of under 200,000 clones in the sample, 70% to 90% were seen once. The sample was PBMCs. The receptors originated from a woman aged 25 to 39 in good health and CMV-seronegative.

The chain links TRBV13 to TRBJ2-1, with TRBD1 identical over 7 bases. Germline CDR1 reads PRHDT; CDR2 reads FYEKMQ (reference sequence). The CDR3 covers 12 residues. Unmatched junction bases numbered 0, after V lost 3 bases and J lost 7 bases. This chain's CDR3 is CASSFRGNEQFF. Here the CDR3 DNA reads TGTGCCAGCAGCTTCAGGGGGAATGAGCAGTTCTTC.

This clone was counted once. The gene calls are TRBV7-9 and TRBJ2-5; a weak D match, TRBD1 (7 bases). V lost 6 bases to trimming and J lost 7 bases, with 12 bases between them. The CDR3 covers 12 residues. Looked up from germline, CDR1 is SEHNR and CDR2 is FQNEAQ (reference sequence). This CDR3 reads CASREQGGTQYF. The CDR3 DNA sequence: TGTGCCAGCAGAGAGCAGGGGGGGACCCAGTACTTC. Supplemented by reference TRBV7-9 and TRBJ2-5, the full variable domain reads DTGVSQNPRHKITKRGQNVTFRCDPISEHNRLYWYRQTLGQGPEFLTYFQNEAQLEKSRLLSDRFSAERPKGSFSTLEIQRTEQGDSAMYLCASREQGGTQYFGPGTRLLVL.

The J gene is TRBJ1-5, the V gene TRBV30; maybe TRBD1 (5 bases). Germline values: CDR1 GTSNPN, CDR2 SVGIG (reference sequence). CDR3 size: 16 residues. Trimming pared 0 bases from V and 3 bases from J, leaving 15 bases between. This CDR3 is CAWSVLRTGYNQPQHF. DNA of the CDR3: TGTGCCTGGAGTGTACTGAGAACAGGATACAATCAGCCCCAGCATTTT.

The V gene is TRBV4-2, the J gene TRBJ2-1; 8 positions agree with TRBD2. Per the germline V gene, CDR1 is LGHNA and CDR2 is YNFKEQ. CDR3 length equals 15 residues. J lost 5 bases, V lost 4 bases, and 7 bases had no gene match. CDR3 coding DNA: TGTGCCAGCAGCCCACGGGGGGGTTGGGACAATGAGCAGTTCTTC. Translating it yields CASSPRGGWDNEQFF.

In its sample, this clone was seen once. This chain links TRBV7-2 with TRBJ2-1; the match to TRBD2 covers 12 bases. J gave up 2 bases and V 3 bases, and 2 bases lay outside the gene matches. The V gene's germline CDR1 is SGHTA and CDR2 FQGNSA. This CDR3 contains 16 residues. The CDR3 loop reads CASSFRLAGAYNEQFF. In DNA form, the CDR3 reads TGTGCCAGCAGCTTCAGACTAGCGGGAGCCTACAATGAGCAGTTCTTC.

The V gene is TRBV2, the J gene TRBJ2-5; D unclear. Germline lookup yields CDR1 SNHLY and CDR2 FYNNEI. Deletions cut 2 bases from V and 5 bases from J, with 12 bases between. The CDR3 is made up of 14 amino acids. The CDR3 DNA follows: TGTGCCAGCAGTGAATGGCGGATTGGCGAGACCCAGTACTTC. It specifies CASSEWRIGETQYF.

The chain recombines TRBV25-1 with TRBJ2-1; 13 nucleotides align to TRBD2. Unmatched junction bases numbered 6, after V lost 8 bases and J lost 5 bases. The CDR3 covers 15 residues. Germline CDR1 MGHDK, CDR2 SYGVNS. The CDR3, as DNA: TGTGCCAGCGGGGGACTAGCGGGATGGGACAATGAGCAGTTCTTC. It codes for CASGGLAGWDNEQFF.

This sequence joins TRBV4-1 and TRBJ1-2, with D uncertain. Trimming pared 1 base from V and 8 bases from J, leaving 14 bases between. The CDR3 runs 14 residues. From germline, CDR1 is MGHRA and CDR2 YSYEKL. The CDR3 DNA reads TGCGCCAGCAGCCAAGCCGGAGGTGCTGGCGGCTACACCTTC. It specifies CASSQAGGAGGYTF.

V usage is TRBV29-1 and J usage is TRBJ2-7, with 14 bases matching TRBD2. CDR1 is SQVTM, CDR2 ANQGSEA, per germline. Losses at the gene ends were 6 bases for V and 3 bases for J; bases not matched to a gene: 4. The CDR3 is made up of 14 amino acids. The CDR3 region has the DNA TGCAGCGTCAACGGACTAGCGGGAGGCTACGAGCAGTACTTC. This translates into CSVNGLAGGYEQYF.

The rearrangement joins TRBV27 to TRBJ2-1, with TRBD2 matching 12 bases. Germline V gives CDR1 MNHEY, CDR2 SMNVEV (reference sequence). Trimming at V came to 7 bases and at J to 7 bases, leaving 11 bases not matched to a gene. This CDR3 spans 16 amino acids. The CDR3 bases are TGTGCCAGCACCCTGGGGCTAGCGGGAGGGTTGAATGAGCAGTTCTTC. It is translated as CASTLGLAGGLNEQFF.

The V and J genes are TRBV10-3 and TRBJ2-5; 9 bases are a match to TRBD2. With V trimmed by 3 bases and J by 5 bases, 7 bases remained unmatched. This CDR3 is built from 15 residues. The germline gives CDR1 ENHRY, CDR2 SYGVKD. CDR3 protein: CAISDWTSVGETQYF. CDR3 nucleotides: TGTGCCATCAGTGATTGGACTAGCGTCGGGGAGACCCAGTACTTC.

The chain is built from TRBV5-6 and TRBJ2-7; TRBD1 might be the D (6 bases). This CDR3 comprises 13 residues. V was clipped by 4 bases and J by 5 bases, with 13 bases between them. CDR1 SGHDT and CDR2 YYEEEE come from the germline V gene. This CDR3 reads CASSPTGIHEQYF. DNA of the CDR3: TGTGCCAGCAGCCCCACAGGGATCCACGAGCAGTACTTC.

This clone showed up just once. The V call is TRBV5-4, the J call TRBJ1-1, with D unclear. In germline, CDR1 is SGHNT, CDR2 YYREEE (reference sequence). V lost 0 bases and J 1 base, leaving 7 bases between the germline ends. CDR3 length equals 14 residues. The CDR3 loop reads CASSLESRNTEAFF. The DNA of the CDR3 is TGTGCCAGCAGCTTGGAGTCTAGGAACACTGAAGCTTTCTTT.

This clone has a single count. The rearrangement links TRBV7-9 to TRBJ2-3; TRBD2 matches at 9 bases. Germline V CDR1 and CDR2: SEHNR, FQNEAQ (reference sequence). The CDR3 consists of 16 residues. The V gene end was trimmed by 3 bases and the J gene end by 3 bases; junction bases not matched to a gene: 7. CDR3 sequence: CASSLREGPRTDTQYF. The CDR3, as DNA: TGTGCCAGCAGCTTGCGGGAGGGCCCTCGGACAGATACGCAGTATTTT.

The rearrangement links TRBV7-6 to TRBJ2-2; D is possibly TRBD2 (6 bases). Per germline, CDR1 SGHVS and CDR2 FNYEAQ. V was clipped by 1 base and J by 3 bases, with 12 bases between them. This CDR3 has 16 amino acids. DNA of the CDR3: TGTGCCAGCAGCTTAGTGGTACCTAGCGACACCGGGGAGCTGTTTTTT. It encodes CASSLVVPSDTGELFF. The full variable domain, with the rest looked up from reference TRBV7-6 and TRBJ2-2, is GAGVSQSPRYKVTKRGQDVALRCDPISGHVSLYWYRQALGQGPEFLTYFNYEAQQDKSGLPNDRFSAERPEGSISTLTIQRTEQRDSAMYRCASSLVVPSDTGELFFGEGSRLTVL.

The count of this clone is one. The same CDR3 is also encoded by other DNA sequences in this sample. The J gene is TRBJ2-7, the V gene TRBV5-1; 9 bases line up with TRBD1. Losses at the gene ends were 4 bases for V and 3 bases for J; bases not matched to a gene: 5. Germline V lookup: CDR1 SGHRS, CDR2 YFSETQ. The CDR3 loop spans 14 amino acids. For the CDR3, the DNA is TGCGCCAGCAGCCCCCCGGGACAGGGCTACGAGCAGTACTTC. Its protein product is CASSPPGQGYEQYF. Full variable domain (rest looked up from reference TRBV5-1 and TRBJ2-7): KAGVTQTPRYLIKTRGQQVTLSCSPISGHRSVSWYQQTPGQGLQFLFEYFSETQRNKGNFPGRFSGRQFSNSRSEMNVSTLELGDSALYLCASSPPGQGYEQYFGPGTRLTVT.

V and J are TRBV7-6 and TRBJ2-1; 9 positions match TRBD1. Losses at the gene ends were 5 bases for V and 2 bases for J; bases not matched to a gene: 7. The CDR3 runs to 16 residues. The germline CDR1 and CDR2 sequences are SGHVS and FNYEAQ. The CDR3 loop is CASSSTGGAPYNEQFF. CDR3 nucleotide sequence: TGTGCCAGCAGCAGCACAGGGGGCGCCCCCTACAATGAGCAGTTCTTC.

CDR3 nucleotides: TGTGCCAGCAGCGTGGGACTAGCGGTCTCCTACAATGAGCAGTTCTTC. Residues: CASSVGLAVSYNEQFF. The chain uses TRBV5-5 and TRBJ2-1; 11 bases align to TRBD2. Trimming cost V 4 bases and J 0 bases; bases outside gene matches: 3. This CDR3 is 16 amino acids long. The germline V gene has CDR1 SGHKS and CDR2 YYEKEE (reference sequence).

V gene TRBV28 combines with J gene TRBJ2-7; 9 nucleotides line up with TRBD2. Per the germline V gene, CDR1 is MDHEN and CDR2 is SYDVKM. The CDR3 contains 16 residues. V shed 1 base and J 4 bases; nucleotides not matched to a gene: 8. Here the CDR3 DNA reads TGTGCCAGCAGTTTATACAGTAGCGGGAGACGGTACGAGCAGTACTTC. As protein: CASSLYSSGRRYEQYF.

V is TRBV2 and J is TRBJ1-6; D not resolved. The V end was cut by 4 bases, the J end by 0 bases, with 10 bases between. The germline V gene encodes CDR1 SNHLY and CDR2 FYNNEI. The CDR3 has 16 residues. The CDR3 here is CASSVFKSSYNSPLHF. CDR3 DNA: TGTGCCAGCAGTGTATTCAAGAGCTCCTATAATTCACCCCTCCACTTT.

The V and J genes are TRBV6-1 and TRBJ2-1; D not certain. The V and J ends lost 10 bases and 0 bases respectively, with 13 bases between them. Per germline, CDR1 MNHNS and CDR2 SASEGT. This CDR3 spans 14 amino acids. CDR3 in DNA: TGTGCCACCTCCTTCGCGAGCTCCTACAATGAGCAGTTCTTC. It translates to CATSFASSYNEQFF.

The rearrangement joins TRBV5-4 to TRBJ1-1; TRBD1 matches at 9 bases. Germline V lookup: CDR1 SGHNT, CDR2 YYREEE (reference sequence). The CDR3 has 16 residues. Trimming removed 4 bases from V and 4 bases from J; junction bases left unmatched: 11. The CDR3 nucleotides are TGTGCCAGCAGCAGCCGAACAGGGGGCGCGGGCACTGAAGCTTTCTTT. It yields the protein CASSSRTGGAGTEAFF.

The CDR3 DNA reads as TGTGCCAGCAGTGAAGCGAGGAGACCTGAAAAACTGTTTTTT. This encodes CASSEARRPEKLFF. This chain links TRBV2 with TRBJ1-4, with D uncertain. V lost 0 bases to trimming and J lost 7 bases, with 9 bases between them. This CDR3 has 14 amino acids. In germline, CDR1 is SNHLY, CDR2 FYNNEI.

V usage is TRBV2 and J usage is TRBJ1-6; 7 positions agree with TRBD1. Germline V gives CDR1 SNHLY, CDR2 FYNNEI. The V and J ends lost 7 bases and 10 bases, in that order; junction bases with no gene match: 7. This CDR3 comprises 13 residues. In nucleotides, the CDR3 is TGTGCCAGCATACAAGGGGGCGGATCACCCCTCCACTTT. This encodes CASIQGGGSPLHF.

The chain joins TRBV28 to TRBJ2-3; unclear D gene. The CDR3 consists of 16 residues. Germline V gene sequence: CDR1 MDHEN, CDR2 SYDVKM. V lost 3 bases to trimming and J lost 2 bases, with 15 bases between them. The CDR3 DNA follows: TGTGCCAGCAGTTTGGTTCGACTGAGAGACACAGATACGCAGTATTTT. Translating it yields CASSLVRLRDTDTQYF. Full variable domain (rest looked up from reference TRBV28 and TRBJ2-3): DVKVTQSSRYLVKRTGEKVFLECVQDMDHENMFWYRQDPGLGLRLIYFSYDVKMKEKGDIPEGYSVSREKKERFSLILESASTNQTSMYLCASSLVRLRDTDTQYFGPGTRLTVL.

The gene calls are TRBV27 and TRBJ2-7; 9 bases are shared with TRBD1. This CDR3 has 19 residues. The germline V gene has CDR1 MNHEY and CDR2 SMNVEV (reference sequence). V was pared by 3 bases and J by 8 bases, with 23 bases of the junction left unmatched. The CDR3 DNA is TGTGCCAGCAGTTTCCCAGCAACCTCGTACGGGACAGGGTGGCGACAGCAGTACTTC. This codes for CASSFPATSYGTGWRQQYF.

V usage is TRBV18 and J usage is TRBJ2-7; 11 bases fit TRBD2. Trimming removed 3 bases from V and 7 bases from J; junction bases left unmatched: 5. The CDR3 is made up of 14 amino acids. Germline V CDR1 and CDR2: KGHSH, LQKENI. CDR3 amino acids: CASSPTSGAGEQYF. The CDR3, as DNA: TGTGCCAGCTCACCGACTAGCGGGGCGGGAGAGCAGTACTTC.

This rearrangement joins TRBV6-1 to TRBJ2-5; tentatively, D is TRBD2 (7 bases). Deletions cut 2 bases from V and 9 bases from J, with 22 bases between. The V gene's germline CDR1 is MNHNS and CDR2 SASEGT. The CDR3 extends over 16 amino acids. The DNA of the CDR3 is TGTGCCAGCAGTGAATTTGGGGGGGCCCATGAGGGAGCCCAGTACTTC. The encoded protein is CASSEFGGAHEGAQYF.

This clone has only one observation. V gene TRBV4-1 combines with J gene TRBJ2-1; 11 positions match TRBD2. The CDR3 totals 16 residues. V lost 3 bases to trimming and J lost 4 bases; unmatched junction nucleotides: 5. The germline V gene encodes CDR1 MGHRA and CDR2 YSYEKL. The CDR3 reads CASSQAGTSGYNEQFF. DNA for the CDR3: TGCGCCAGCAGCCAGGCCGGGACTAGCGGTTACAATGAGCAGTTCTTC.

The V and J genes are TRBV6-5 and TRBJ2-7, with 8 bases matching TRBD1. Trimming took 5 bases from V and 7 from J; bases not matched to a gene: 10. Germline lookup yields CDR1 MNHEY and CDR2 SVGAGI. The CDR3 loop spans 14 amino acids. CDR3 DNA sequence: TGTGCCAGCAGTACGACAGGGGCGTTCGTAGAGCAGTACTTC. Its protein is CASSTTGAFVEQYF.